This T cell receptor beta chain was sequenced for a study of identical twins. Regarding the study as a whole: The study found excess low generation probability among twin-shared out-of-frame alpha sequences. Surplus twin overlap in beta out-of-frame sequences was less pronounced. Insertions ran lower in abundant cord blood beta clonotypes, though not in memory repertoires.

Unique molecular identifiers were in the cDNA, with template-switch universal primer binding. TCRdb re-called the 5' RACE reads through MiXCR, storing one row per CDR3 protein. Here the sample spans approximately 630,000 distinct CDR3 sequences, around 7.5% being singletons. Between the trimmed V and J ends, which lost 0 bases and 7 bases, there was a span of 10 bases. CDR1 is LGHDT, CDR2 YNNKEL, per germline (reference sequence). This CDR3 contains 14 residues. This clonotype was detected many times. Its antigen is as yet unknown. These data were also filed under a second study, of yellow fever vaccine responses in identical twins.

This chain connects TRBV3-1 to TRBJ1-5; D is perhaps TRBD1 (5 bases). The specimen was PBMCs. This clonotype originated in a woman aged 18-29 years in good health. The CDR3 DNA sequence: TGTGCCAGCAGCCAAGATACAGGAAGGCAGCCCCAGCATTTT. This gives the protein CASSQDTGRQPQHF.